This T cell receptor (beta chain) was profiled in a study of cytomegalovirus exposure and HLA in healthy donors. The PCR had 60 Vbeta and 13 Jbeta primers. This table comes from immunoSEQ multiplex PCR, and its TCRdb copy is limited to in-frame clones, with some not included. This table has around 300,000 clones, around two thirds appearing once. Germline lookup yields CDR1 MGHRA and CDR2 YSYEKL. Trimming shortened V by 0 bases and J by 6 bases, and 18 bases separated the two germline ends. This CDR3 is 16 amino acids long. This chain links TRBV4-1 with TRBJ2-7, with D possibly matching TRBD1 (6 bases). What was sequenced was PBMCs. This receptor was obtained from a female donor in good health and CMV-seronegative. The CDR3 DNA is TGCGCCAGCAGCCAAGAGACGAGGGCCAGGGGAACCGAGCAGTACTTC. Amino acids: CASSQETRARGTEQYF.